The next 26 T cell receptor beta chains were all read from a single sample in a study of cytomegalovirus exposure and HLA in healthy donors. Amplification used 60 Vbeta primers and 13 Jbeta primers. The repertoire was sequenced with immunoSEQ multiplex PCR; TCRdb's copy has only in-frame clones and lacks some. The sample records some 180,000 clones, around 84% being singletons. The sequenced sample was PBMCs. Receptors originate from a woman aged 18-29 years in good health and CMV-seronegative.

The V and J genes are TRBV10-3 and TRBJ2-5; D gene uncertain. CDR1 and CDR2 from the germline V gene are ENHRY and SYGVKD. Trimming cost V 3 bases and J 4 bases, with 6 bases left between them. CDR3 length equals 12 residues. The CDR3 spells CAISEALETQYF. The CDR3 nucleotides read TGTGCCATCAGTGAAGCGTTAGAGACCCAGTACTTC.

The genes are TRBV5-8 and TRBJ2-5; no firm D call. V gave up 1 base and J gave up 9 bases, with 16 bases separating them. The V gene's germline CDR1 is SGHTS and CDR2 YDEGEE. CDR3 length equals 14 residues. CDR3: CASSLTDPLVAQYF. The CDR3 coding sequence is TGTGCCAGCAGCTTGACAGATCCTCTGGTGGCCCAGTACTTC.

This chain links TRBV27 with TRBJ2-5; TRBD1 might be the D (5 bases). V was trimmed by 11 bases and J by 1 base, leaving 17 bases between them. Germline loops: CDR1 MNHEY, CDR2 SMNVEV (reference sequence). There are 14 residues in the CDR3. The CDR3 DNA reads TGTGCCGTGGGGCGCTTGGGAAGCCAAGAGACCCAGTACTTC. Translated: CAVGRLGSQETQYF.

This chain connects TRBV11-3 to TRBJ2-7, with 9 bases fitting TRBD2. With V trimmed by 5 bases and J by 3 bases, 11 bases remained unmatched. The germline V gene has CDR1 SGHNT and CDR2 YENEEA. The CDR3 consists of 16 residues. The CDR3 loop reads CASSALTGRGGYEQYV. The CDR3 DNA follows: TGTGCCAGCAGCGCCTTGACAGGGCGGGGGGGCTACGAGCAGTACGTC.

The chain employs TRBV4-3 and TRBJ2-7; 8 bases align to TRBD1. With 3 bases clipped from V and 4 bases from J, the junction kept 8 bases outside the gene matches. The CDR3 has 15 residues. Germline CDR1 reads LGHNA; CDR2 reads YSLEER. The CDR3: CASSQDRAPYYEQYF. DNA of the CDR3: TGCGCCAGCAGCCAGGACAGGGCGCCTTATTACGAGCAGTACTTC.

CDR3 protein: CASSSGQGAGSEQFF. CDR3 in DNA: TGTGCCAGCAGCTCGGGACAGGGGGCCGGGAGTGAGCAGTTCTTC. This chain joins TRBV7-9 and TRBJ2-1; 12 positions match TRBD1. V lost 4 bases, J lost 9 bases, and 7 bases stayed unmatched. CDR1 SEHNR and CDR2 FQNEAQ come from the germline V gene (reference sequence). The CDR3 totals 15 residues. The variable domain in full, with the rest retrieved from reference TRBV7-9 and TRBJ2-1, is DTGVSQNPRHKITKRGQNVTFRCDPISEHNRLYWYRQTLGQGPEFLTYFQNEAQLEKSRLLSDRFSAERPKGSFSTLEIQRTEQGDSAMYLCASSSGQGAGSEQFFGPGTRLTVL.

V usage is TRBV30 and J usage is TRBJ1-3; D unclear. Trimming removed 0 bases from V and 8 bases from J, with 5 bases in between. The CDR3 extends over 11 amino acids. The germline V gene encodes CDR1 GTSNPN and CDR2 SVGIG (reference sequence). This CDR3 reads CAWSVQYTIYF. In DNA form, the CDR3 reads TGTGCCTGGAGTGTACAATACACCATATATTTT.

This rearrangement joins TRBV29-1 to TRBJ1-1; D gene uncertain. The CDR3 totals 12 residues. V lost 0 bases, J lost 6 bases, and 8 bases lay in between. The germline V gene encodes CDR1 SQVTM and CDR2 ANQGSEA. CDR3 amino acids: CSVEEVAAEAFF. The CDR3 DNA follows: TGCAGCGTTGAAGAAGTGGCGGCTGAAGCTTTCTTT.

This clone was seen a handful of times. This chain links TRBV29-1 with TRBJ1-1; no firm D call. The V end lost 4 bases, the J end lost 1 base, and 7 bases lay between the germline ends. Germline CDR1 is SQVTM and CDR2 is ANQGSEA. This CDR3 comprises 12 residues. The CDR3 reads CSVARGNTEAFF. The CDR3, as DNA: TGCAGCGTTGCCCGGGGGAACACTGAAGCTTTCTTT.

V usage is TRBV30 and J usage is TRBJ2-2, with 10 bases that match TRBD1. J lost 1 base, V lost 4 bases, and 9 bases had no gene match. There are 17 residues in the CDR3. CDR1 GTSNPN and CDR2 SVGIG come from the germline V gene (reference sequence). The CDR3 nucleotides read TGTGCCTGGAATCGCGGGACAGGGGCTTTGAACACCGGGGAGCTGTTTTTT. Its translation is CAWNRGTGALNTGELFF.

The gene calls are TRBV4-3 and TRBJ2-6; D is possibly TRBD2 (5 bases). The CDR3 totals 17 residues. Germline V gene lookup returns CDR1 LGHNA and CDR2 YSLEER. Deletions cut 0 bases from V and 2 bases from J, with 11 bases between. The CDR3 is CASSQDPAGAGANVLTF. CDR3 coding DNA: TGCGCCAGCAGCCAAGATCCCGCGGGTGCTGGGGCCAACGTCCTGACTTTC.

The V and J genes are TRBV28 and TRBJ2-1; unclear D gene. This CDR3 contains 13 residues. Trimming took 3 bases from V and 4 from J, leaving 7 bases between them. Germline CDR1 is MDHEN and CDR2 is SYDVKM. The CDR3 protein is CASSLALYNEQFF. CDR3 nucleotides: TGTGCCAGCAGTTTGGCCTTATACAATGAGCAGTTCTTC.

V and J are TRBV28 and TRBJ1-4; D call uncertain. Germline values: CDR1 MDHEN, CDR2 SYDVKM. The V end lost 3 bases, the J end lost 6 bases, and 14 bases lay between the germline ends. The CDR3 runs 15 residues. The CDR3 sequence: CASSLFAGGYEKLFF. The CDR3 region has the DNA TGTGCCAGCAGTTTGTTTGCCGGAGGTTATGAAAAACTGTTTTTT.

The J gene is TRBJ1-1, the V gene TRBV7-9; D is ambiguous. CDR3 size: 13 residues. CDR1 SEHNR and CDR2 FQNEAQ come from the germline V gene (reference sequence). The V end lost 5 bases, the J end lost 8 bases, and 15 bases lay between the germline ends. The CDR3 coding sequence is TGTGCCAGCAGCCGCGCTCTCGTGAGGGAAGCTTTCTTT. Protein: CASSRALVREAFF. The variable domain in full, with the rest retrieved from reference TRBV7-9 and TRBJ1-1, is DTGVSQNPRHKITKRGQNVTFRCDPISEHNRLYWYRQTLGQGPEFLTYFQNEAQLEKSRLLSDRFSAERPKGSFSTLEIQRTEQGDSAMYLCASSRALVREAFFGQGTRLTVV.

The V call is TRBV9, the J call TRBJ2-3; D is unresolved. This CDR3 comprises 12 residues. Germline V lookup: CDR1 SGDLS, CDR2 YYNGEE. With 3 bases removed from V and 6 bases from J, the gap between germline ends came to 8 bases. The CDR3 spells CASSESTDTQYF. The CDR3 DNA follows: TGTGCCAGCAGCGAATCTACGGATACGCAGTATTTT.

This CDR3 is CASRQQASNEKLFF. As DNA, the CDR3 is TGTGCCAGTAGACAACAGGCCTCTAATGAAAAACTGTTTTTT. The V call is TRBV19, the J call TRBJ1-4; the D gene is possibly TRBD1 (5 bases). CDR1 is LNHDA and CDR2 is SQIVND in the germline V gene (reference sequence). This CDR3 contains 14 residues. V was pared by 6 bases and J by 3 bases, with 11 bases between.

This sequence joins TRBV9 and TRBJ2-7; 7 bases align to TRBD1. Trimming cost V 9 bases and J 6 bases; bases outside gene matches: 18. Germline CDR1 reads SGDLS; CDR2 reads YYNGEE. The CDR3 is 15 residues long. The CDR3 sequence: CATETRQGEDAEQYV. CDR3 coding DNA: TGTGCCACCGAAACACGACAGGGCGAGGATGCCGAGCAGTACGTC.

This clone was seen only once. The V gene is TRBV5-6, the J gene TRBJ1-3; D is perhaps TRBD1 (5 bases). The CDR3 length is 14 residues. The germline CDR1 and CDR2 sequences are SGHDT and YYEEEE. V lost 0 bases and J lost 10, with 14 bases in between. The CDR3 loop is CASSLARGRGTIYF. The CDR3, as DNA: TGTGCCAGCAGCTTGGCTAGGGGTAGGGGAACCATATATTTT.

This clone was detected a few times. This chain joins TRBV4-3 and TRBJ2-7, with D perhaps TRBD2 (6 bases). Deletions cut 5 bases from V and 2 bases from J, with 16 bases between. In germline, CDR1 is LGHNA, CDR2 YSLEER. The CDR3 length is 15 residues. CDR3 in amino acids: CASSNRHGSTYEQYF. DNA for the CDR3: TGCGCCAGCAGCAACAGACACGGGAGTACCTACGAGCAGTACTTC.

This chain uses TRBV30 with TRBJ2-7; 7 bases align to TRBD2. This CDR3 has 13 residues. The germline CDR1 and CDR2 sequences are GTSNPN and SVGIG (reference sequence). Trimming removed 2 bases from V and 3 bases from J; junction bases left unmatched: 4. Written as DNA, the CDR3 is TGTGCCTGGAGTTCCGGGACTAACTACGAGCAGTACTTC. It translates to CAWSSGTNYEQYF.

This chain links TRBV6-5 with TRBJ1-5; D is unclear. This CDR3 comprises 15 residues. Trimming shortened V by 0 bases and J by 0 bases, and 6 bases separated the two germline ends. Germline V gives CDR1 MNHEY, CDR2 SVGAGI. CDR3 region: CASSYSASSNQPQHF. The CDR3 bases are TGTGCCAGCAGTTACTCTGCTAGTAGCAATCAGCCCCAGCATTTT.

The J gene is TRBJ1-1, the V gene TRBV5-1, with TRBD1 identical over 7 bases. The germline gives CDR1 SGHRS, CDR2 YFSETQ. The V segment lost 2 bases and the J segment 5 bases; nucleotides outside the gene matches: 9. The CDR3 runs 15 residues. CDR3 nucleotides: TGCGCCAGCAGCTTACAGGGGACGCGGGGAACTGAAGCTTTCTTT. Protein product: CASSLQGTRGTEAFF.

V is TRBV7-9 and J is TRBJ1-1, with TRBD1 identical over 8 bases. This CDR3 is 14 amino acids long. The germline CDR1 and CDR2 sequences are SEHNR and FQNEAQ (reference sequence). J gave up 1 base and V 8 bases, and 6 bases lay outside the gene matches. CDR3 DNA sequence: TGTGCCAGCTTCCAGGGGGCGGAGAACACTGAAGCTTTCTTT. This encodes CASFQGAENTEAFF.

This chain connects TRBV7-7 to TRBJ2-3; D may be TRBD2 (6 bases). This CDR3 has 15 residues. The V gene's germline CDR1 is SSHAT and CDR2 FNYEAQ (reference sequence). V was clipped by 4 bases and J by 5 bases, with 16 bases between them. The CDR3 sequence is CASSSSTRRGDTQYF. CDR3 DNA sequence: TGTGCCAGCAGCTCCTCGACAAGGAGGGGAGATACGCAGTATTTT.

DNA of the CDR3: TGTGCCAGCAGCTTTACAGGGGCGGGCGAGCAGTACTTC. Translating it yields CASSFTGAGEQYF. The chain is built from TRBV7-8 and TRBJ2-7; 7 nucleotides line up with TRBD1. Germline trimming cut 3 bases from V and 6 bases from J; bases unmatched to any gene: 5. The CDR3 contains 13 residues. Germline V lookup: CDR1 SGHVS, CDR2 FQNEAQ.

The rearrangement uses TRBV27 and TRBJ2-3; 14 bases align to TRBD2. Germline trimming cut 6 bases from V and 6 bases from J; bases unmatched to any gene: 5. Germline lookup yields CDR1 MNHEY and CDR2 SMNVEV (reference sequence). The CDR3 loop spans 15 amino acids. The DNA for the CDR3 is TGTGCCAGCAGCCCGGGACTAGCGGGAGCGGATACGCAGTATTTT. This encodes CASSPGLAGADTQYF.